This TCR beta chain was identified in a study of CD8+ T cells in alopecia areata. Points from the study as a whole: Scalp sequencing captures resident alphabeta T cells of normal skin too. Patients displayed less clarity in TCR sharing than mice, a finding possibly related to HLA.

In each case, RNA was isolated and then reverse transcribed into cDNA as the sequencing template. TCRdb's table, derived via immunoSEQ multiplex PCR, lists solely in-frame clones and lacks some. The sample consists of 150,000 to 200,000 clones, 45% to 60% of them appearing once. From PBMCs, CD4+ and CD8+ T cells were sorted. To note about this clone: No antigen is known for it.

The receptor was derived from a human donor in good health. The sample taken for sequencing was CD4+ T cells sorted from blood.

This chain's CDR3 is CASSHRPWVGYTF. CDR3 nucleotides: TGTGCCAGCAGCCATCGACCCTGGGTCGGCTACACCTTC. The genes are TRBV14 and TRBJ1-2; D gene unclear. Germline CDR1 is SGHDN and CDR2 is FVKESK. V was pared by 3 bases and J by 8 bases, with 13 bases between. This CDR3 has 13 amino acids.